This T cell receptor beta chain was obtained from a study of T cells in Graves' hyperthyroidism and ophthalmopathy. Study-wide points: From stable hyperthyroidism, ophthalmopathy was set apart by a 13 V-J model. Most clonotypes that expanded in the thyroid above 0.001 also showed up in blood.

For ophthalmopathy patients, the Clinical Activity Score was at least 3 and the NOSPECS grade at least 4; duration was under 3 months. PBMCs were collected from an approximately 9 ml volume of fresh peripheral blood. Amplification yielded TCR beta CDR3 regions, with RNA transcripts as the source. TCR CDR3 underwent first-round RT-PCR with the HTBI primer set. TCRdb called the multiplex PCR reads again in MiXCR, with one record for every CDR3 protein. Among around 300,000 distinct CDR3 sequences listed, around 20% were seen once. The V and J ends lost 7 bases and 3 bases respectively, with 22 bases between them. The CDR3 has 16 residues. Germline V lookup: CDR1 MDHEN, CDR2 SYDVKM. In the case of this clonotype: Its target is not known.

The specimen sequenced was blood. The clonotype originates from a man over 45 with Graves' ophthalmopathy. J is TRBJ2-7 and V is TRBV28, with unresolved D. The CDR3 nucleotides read TGTGCCAGCAAAGGGAAAGGGTTGTATGATTTCTACGAGCAGTACTTC. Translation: CASKGKGLYDFYEQYF.